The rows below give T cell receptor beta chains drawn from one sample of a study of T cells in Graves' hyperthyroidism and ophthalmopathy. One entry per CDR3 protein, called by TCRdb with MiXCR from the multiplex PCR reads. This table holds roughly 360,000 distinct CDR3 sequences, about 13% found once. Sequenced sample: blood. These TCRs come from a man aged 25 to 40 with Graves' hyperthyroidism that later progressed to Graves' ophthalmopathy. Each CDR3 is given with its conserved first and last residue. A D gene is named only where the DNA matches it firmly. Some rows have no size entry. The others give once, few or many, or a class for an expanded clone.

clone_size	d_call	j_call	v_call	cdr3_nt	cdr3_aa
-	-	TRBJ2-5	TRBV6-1	TGTGCCAGCAGTGAACAGGAATGGTACCAAGAGGCCCAGTACTTC	CASSEQEWYQEAQYF
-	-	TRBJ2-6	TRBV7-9	TGTGCCAGCAGAAACGGACGATCTGGGGCCAACGTCCTGACTTTC	CASRNGRSGANVLTF
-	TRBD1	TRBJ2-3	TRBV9	TGTGCCAGCAGCCCCGCTAGAGGGGGCAGGGAAGATACGCAGTATTTT	CASSPARGGREDTQYF
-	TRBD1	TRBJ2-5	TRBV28	TGTGCCAGCAGTCCAATTTCCGGGACAGGGGAAGAGACCCAGTACTTC	CASSPISGTGEETQYF
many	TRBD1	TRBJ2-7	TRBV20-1	TGCAGTGCTAGAGATATGCCTCTGACAGGGATAAGCGAGCAGTACTTC	CSARDMPLTGISEQYF
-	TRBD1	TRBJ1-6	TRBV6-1	TGCGCCAGCAGGGTAGGACAGGGGTTTCGTTCACCCCTCCACTTT	CASRVGQGFRSPLHF
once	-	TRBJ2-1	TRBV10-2	TGCGCCAGCAGTGAGTCGATAGTTAAGAGCTCCTACAATGAGCGGTTCTTC	CASSESIVKSSYNERFF
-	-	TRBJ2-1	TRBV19	TGTGCCAGTAGGAACCGGTCCTACAATGAGCAGTTCTTC	CASRNRSYNEQFF
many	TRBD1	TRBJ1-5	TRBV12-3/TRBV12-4	TGTGCCAGCACCCGGACAGGGGGCCCTAATCAGCCCCAGCATTTT	CASTRTGGPNQPQHF
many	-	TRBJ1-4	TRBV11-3	TGTGCCAGCAGCCACACGGCAACTAATGAAAAACTGTTTTTT	CASSHTATNEKLFF
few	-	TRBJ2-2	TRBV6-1	TGTGCCAGCACTGGGCCCAGCAATACTGCGAACACCGGGGAGCTGTTTTTT	CASTGPSNTANTGELFF
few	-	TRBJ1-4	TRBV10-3	TGTGCCATCAGGGGGGGCGAAAAACTGTTTTTT	CAIRGGEKLFF
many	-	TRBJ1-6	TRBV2	TGTGCCAGCAGTCCGGACGGGGGTAATTCACCCCTCCACTTT	CASSPDGGNSPLHF
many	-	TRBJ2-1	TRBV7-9	TGTGCCAGCAGCTTATGGGGGGCTCCGAAAAATGAGCAGTTCTTC	CASSLWGAPKNEQFF
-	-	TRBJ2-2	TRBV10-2	TGCGCCAGCAGTGACCCCGCAGGGGCGAACACCGGGGAGCTGTTTTTT	CASSDPAGANTGELFF
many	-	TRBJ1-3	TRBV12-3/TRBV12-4	TGTGCCAGCAGTTTACCGGGGTTAGGAAACACCATATATTTT	CASSLPGLGNTIYF
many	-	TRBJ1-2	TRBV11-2	TGTGCCAGCACCCAGTCGAGGGGCCACAACTATGGCTACACCTTC	CASTQSRGHNYGYTF
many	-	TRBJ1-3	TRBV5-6	TGTGCCAGCAGCCTTCGGAGGACAGACTCTGGAAACACCATATATTTT	CASSLRRTDSGNTIYF
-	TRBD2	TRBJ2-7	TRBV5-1	TGCGCCAGCAGCTGGGAGGGCTACGAGCAGTACTTC	CASSWEGYEQYF
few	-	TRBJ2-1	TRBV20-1	TGCAGTGCTAGAGATCTAGGGAGTCATGAGCAGTTCTTC	CSARDLGSHEQFF
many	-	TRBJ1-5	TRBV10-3	TGTGCCACGGGACCCCCCAATAGCAATCAGCCCCAGCATTTT	CATGPPNSNQPQHF
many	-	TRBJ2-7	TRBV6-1	TGTGCCAGCACTGAGGGGAGAACTTCCTACGAGCAGTACTTC	CASTEGRTSYEQYF
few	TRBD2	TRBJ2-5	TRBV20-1	TGCAGTGCTTCTAGCGGGGGGGGGAAAGAGACCCAGTACTTC	CSASSGGGKETQYF
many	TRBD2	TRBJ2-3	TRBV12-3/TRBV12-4	TGTGCCAGCACCTGGACTCTAGCGGGGACCACAGATACGCAGTATTTT	CASTWTLAGTTDTQYF
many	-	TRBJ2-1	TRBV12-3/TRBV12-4	TGTGCCAGCAGTGCACAGGGGGGGTACAATGAGCAGTTCTTC	CASSAQGGYNEQFF
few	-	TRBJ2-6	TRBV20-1	TGCAGTGCCCTTTTCTCTGGGGCCAACGTCCTGACTTTC	CSALFSGANVLTF
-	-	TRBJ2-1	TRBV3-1	TGTGCCAGCAGCCAAGACAGGGAGGAGTTCTTC	CASSQDREEFF
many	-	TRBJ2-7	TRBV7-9	TGTGCCAGCAGCTTATCACAGAGATTTTACGAGCAGTACTTC	CASSLSQRFYEQYF
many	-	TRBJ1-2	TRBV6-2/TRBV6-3	TGTGCCAGCAGTTACCACGAGAGAAGCTATGGCTACACCTTC	CASSYHERSYGYTF
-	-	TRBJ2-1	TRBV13	TGTGCCAGCAGCTATAACAGGTTATCGTATGAGCAGTTCTTC	CASSYNRLSYEQFF
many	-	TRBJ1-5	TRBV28	TGTGCCCTCGGACAGAAAAGCAATCAGCCCCAGCATTTT	CALGQKSNQPQHF
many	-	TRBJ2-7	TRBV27	TGTGCCAGCAGTTTATCGCCACGGCGGAACTACGAGCAGTACTTC	CASSLSPRRNYEQYF
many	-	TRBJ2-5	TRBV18	TGTGCCAGCTCCGAGGACATGAAAGAGACCCAGTACTTC	CASSEDMKETQYF
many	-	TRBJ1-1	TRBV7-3	TGTGCCAGCAGCTTTCAGCCGAACACTGAAGCTTTCTTT	CASSFQPNTEAFF
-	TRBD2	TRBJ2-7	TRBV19	TGTGCCAGTAGTATGGCTAGCGGCGATCTCTACGAGCAGTACTTC	CASSMASGDLYEQYF
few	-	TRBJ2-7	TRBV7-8	TGTGCCAGCAGCTTAGAGTGGGACTACGAGCAGTACTTC	CASSLEWDYEQYF
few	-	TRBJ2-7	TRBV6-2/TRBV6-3	TGTGCCAGCAGTTACCCTACGTATCCTCAGGGGGGACACTCCTACGAGCAGTACTTC	CASSYPTYPQGGHSYEQYF
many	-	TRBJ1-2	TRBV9	TGTGCCAGCAGCCGCCCACCCCGGGACAATGGCTACACCTTC	CASSRPPRDNGYTF
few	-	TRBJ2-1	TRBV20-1	TGCAGTGCTAGAGCCTACAATGAGCAGTTCTTC	CSARAYNEQFF
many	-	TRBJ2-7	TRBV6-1	TGTGCCAGCAGTTATGGCAGGCCGAGCTCCTACGAGCAGTACTTC	CASSYGRPSSYEQYF
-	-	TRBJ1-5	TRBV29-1	TGCAGCGTTGAAGGGTCCCAGGGTCAGCCCCAGCATTTT	CSVEGSQGQPQHF
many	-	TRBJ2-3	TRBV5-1	TGCGCCAGCAGCACCCATAGCGGTAGCACAGATACGCAGTATTTT	CASSTHSGSTDTQYF
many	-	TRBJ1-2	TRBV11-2	TGTGCCAGCAGCCCCCAGAGCGACTATGGCTACACCTTC	CASSPQSDYGYTF
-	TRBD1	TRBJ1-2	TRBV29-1	TGCAGCGTTGAAAACAGGGGGCTGAACTATGGCTACACCTTC	CSVENRGLNYGYTF
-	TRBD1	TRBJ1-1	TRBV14	TGTGCCGGCAGCCTGGGACAGGGACACATGAACACTGAAGCTTTCTTT	CAGSLGQGHMNTEAFF
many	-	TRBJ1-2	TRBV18	TGTGCCAGCTCACCGGAACAGGCGTATGGCTACACCTTC	CASSPEQAYGYTF
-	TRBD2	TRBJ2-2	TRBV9	TGTGCCAGCAGCGTGGGACTAGTTTTCCAGAACACCGGGGAGCTGTTTTTT	CASSVGLVFQNTGELFF
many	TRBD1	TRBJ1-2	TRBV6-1	TGTGCCAGCAAGACCCTGGGACAGGGTAACTATGGCTACACCTTC	CASKTLGQGNYGYTF
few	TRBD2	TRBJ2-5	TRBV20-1	TGCAGTGCTCCCCTCTCAGCGGGGGGTCAGACCCAGTACTTC	CSAPLSAGGQTQYF
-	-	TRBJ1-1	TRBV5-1	TGCGCCAGCAGCTTCAGGGAGGACACTGAAGCTTTCTTT	CASSFREDTEAFF
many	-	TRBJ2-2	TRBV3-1	TGTGCCAGCAGCCAAGTGTTTAGAGCGAACACCGGGGAGCTGTTTTTT	CASSQVFRANTGELFF
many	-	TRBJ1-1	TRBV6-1	TGTGCCAGCAGTGCCTTCAGGGGAAGCACTGAAGCTTTCTTT	CASSAFRGSTEAFF